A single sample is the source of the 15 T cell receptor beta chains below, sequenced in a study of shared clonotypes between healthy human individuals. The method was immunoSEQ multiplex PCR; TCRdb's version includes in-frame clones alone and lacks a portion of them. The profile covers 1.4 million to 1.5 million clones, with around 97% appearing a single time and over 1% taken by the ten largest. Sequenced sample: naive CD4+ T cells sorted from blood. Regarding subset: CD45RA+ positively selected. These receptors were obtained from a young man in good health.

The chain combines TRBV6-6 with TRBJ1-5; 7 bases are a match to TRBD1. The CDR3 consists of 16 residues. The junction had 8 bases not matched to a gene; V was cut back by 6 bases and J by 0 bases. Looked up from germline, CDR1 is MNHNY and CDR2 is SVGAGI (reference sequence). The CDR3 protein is CASRPGTVNSNQPQHF. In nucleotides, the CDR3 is TGTGCCAGCAGACCCGGGACAGTAAATAGCAATCAGCCCCAGCATTTT.

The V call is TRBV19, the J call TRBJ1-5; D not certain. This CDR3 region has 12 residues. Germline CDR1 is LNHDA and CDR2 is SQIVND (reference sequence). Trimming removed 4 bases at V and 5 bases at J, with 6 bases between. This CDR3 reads CASSTQDQPQHF. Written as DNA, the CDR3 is TGTGCCAGTAGTACCCAGGATCAGCCCCAGCATTTT.

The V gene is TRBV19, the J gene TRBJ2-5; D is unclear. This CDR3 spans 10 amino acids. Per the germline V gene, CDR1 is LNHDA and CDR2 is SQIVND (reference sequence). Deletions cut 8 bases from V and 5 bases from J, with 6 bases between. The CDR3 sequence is CASGLETQYF. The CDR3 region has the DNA TGTGCCAGTGGCTTGGAGACCCAGTACTTC.

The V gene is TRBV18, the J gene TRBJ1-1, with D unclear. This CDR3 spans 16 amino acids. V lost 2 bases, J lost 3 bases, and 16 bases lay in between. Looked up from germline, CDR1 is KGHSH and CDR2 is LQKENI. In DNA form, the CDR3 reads TGTGCCAGCTCACCATATTCAATTTACGGGGACACTGAAGCTTTCTTT. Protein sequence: CASSPYSIYGDTEAFF.

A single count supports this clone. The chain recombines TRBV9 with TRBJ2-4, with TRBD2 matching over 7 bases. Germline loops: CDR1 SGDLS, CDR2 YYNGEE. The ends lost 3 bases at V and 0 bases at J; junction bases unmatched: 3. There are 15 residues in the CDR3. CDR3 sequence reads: CASSAGGRAKNIQYF. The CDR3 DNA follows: TGTGCCAGCAGCGCGGGAGGTCGAGCCAAAAACATTCAGTACTTC. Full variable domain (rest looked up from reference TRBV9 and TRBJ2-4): DSGVTQTPKHLITATGQRVTLRCSPRSGDLSVYWYQQSLDQGLQFLIQYYNGEERAKGNILERFSAQQFPDLHSELNLSSLELGDSALYFCASSAGGRAKNIQYFGAGTRLSVL.

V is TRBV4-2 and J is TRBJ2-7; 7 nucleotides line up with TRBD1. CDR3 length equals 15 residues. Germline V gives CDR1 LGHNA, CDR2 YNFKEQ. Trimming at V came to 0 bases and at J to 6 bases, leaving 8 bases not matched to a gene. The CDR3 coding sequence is TGTGCCAGCAGCCAAGAGAGTGGCCGGGACAGCGAGCAGTACTTC. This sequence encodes CASSQESGRDSEQYF.

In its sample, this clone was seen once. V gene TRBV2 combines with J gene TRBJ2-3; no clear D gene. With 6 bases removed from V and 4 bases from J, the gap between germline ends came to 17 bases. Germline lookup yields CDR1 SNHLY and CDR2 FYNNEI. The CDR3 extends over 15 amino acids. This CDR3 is CASSVDHGGPDTQYF. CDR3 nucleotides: TGTGCCAGCAGCGTAGATCACGGTGGGCCAGATACGCAGTATTTT.

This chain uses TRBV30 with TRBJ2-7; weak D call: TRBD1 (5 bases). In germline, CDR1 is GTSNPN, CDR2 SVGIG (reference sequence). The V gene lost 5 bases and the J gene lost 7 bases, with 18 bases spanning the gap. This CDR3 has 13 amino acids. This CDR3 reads CAWDAVGAGEQYF. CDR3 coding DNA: TGTGCCTGGGACGCAGTTGGGGCCGGGGAGCAGTACTTC.

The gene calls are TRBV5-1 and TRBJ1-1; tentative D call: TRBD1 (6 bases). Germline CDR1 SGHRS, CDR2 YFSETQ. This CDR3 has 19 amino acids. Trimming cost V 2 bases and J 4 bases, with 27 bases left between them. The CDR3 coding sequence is TGCGCCAGCAGCTTTGTCTCCAAGGGGGGCGGCGGGCGGATCACTGAAGCTTTCTTT. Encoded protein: CASSFVSKGGGGRITEAFF.

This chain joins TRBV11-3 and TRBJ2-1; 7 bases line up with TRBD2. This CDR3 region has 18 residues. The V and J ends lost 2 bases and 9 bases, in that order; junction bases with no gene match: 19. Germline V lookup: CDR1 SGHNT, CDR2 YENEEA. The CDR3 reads CASSLRTHGTNTWVEQFF. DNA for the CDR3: TGTGCCAGCAGCTTACGTACCCATGGGACTAACACCTGGGTTGAGCAGTTCTTC. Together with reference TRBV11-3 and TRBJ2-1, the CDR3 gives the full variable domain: EAGVVQSPRYKIIEKKQPVAFWCNPISGHNTLYWYLQNLGQGPELLIRYENEEAVDDSQLPKDRFSAERLKGVDSTLKIQPAELGDSAVYLCASSLRTHGTNTWVEQFFGPGTRLTVL.

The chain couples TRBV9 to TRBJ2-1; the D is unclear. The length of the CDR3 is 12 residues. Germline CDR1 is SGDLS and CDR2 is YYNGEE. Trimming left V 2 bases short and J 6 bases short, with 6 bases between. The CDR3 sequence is CASSVPGNEQFF. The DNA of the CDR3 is TGTGCCAGCAGCGTTCCAGGCAATGAGCAGTTCTTC.

The CDR3 sequence is CASSVGQGAKETQYF. The DNA for the CDR3 is TGTGCCAGCAGCGTTGGACAGGGGGCAAAAGAGACCCAGTACTTC. The chain uses TRBV9 and TRBJ2-5; 11 bases line up with TRBD1. Trimming took 2 bases from V and 3 from J; bases not matched to a gene: 3. The CDR3 consists of 15 residues. Germline CDR1 SGDLS, CDR2 YYNGEE.

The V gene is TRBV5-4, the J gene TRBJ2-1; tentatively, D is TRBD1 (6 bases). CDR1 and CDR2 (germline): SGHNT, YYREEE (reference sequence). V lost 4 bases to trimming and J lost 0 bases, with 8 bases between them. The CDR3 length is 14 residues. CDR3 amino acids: CASSGTTSYNEQFF. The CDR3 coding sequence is TGTGCCAGCAGCGGGACAACCTCCTACAATGAGCAGTTCTTC. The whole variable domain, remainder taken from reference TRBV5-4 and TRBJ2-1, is ETGVTQSPTHLIKTRGQQVTLRCSSQSGHNTVSWYQQALGQGPQFIFQYYREEENGRGNFPPRFSGLQFPNYSSELNVNALELDDSALYLCASSGTTSYNEQFFGPGTRLTVL.

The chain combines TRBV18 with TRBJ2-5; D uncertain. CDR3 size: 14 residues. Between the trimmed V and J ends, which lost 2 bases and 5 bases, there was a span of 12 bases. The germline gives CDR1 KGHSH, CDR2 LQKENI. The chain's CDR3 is CASSPGWGPETQYF. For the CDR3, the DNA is TGTGCCAGCTCACCAGGGTGGGGTCCGGAGACCCAGTACTTC.

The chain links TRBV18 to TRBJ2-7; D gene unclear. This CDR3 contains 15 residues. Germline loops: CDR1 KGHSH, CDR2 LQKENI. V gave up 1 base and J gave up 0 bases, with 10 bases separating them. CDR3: CASSPLQHSSYEQYF. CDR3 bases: TGTGCCAGCTCACCACTTCAACACAGCTCCTACGAGCAGTACTTC.